This T cell receptor (delta chain) comes out of a study of γδ T cells in repeated Plasmodium falciparum infection. On the study more broadly: Malaria-naive adults were infected with P. falciparum NF54 four times over around 600 days. Study-wide findings and caveats: Donors in Mali lived in a small rural village, largely one ethnic group.

This clone was counted many times. Its antigen is as yet unknown. Other nucleotide sequences from this sample produce the same CDR3. TCRdb reran clone calling via CATT on the multiplex PCR reads. The sample gives under 65,000 delta-chain clones, approximately 1.5% of which show up once; approximately 16% is in the top ten. The specimen sequenced was gamma-delta T cells from blood. This receptor was identified in a pool of human donors (malaria-infected and uninfected, not separated).

CDR3 region: CALLFHGGSKLIF. The CDR3 DNA reads as TGTGCTCTTTTATTCCATGGGGGCTCAAAACTCATCTTT. J is TRDJ1 and V is TRDV1; perhaps TRDD3 as D (6 bases). Germline CDR1 TSWWSYY, CDR2 QGS. This CDR3 comprises 13 residues. V lost 8 bases and J 8 bases, leaving 18 bases between the germline ends.